This T cell receptor beta chain was found in a study of T cells in localized non-small cell lung cancer. On this clone itself: Its antigen remains unknown.

Overall study results and limits: Uninvolved adjacent lung had higher T cell clonality than tumor and all other tissues. Appearing in adjacent lung were a median roughly 60 of the top 100 tumor clones.

TCRdb keeps only in-frame clones here, not all; method: immunoSEQ multiplex PCR. The sample comprises around 910 clones, 30% to 40% of which are singletons, and over 15% rests with the top ten. Source: lung tumor tissue, taken before any cancer treatment. This TCR was sampled from a male donor at least 60 years old with stage II squamous cell lung carcinoma.

Written as DNA, the CDR3 is TGCAGCGTTGGCCCAATGAACACTGAAGCTTTCTTT. It translates to CSVGPMNTEAFF. This chain joins TRBV29-1 and TRBJ1-1, with D unresolved. The germline V gene encodes CDR1 SQVTM and CDR2 ANQGSEA. The CDR3 length is 12 residues. V shed 4 bases and J shed 0 bases, with 6 bases lying between them.